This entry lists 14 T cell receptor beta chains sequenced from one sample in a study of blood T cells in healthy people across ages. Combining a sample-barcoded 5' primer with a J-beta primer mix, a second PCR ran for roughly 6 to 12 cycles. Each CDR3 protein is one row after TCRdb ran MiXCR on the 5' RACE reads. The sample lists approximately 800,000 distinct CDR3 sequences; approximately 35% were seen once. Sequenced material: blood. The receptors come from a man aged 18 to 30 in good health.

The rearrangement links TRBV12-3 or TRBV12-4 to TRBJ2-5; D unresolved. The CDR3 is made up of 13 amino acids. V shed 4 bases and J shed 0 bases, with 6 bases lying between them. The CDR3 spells CASSWSYQETQYF. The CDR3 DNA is TGTGCCAGCAGTTGGTCGTACCAAGAGACCCAGTACTTC.

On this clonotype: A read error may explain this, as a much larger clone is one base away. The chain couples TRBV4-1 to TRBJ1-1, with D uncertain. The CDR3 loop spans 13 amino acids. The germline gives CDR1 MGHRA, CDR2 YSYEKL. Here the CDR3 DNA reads TGCGCCAACAGCCAAGATTGGAGGACTGAAGCTTTCTTT. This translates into CANSQDWRTEAFF.

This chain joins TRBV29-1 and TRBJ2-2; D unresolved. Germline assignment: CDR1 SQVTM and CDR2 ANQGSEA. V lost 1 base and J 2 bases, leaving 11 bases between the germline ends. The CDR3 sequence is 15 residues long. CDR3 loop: CSVEGDGTNTGELFF. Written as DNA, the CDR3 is TGCAGCGTTGAAGGAGACGGTACCAACACCGGGGAGCTGTTTTTT.

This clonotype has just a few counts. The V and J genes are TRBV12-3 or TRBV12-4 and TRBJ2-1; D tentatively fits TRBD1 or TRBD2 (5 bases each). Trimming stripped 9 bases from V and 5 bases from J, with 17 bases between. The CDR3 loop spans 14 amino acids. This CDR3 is CASEAGTENNEQFF. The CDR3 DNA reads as TGTGCCAGTGAGGCAGGGACGGAGAACAATGAGCAGTTCTTC.

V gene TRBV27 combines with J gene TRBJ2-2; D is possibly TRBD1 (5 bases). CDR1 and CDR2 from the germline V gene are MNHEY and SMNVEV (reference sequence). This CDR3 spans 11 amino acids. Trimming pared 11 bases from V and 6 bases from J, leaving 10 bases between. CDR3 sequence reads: CAAGNPGELFF. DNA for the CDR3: TGTGCCGCAGGGAATCCCGGGGAGCTGTTTTTT.

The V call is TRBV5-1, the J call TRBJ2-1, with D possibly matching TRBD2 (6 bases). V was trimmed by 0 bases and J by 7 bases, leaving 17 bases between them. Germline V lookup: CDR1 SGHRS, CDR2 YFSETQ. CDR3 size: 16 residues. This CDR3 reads CASSLGNYAGHNEQFF. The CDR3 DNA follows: TGCGCCAGCAGCTTGGGGAACTACGCGGGGCATAATGAGCAGTTCTTC.

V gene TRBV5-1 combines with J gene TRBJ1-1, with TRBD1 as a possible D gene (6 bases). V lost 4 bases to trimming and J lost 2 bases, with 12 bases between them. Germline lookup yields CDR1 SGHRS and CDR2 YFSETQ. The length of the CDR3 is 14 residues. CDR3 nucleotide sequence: TGCGCCAGCAGCGACCCAGGGGTTAACACTGAAGCTTTCTTT. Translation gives CASSDPGVNTEAFF.

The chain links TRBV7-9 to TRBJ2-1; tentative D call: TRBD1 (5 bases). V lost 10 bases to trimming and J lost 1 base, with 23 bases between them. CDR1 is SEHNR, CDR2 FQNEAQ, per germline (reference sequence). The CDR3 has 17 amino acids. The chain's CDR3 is CANTVKGRGQSYNEQFF. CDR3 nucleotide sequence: TGTGCCAACACCGTCAAAGGTCGTGGACAATCCTACAATGAGCAGTTCTTC. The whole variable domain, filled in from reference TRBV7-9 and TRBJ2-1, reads DTGVSQNPRHKITKRGQNVTFRCDPISEHNRLYWYRQTLGQGPEFLTYFQNEAQLEKSRLLSDRFSAERPKGSFSTLEIQRTEQGDSAMYLCANTVKGRGQSYNEQFFGPGTRLTVL.

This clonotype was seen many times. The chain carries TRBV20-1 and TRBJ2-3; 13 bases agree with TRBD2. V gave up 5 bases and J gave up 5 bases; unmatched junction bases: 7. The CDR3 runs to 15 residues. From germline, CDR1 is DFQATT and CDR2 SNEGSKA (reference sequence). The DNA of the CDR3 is TGCAGTGCTGGGGGGACTAGCGGGGCGATAGATACGCAGTATTTT. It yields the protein CSAGGTSGAIDTQYF.

The CDR3 loop reads CASSPRQANEQYF. CDR3 nucleotides: TGTGCCAGCAGCCCCCGACAGGCTAATGAGCAGTACTTC. The chain employs TRBV7-2 and TRBJ2-5; possibly TRBD1 for D (6 bases). The V and J ends lost 5 bases and 11 bases respectively, with 18 bases between them. The CDR3 has 13 amino acids. Germline V gene data show CDR1 as SGHTA and CDR2 as FQGNSA.

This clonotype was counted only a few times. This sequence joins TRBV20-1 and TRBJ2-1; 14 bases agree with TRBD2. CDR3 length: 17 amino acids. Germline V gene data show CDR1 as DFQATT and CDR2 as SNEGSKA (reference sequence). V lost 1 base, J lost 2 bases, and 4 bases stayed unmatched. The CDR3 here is CSARAPTSGGAYNEQFF. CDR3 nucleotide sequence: TGCAGTGCTAGAGCCCCGACTAGCGGGGGGGCCTACAATGAGCAGTTCTTC.

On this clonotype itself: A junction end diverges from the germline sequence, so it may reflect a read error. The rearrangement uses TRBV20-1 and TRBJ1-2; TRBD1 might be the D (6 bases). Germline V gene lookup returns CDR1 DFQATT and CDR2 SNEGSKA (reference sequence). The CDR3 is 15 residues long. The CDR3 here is CSARDGAGGFYGCTF. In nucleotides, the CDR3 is TGCAGTGCTAGAGATGGGGCCGGGGGCTTCTATGGCTGCACCTTC.

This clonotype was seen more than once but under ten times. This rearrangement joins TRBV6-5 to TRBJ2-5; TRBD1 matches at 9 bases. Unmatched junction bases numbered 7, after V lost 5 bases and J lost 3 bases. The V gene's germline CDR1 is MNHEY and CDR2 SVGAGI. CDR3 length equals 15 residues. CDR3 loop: CASSGLTGGEETQYF. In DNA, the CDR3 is TGTGCCAGCAGTGGGCTGACAGGGGGTGAAGAGACCCAGTACTTC.

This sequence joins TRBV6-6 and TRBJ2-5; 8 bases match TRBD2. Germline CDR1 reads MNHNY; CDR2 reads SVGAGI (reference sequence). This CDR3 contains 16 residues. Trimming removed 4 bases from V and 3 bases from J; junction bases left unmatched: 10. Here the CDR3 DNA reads TGTGCCAGCAGTTGGGCCGTACTAGCGGACAAAGAGACCCAGTACTTC. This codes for CASSWAVLADKETQYF.